This T cell receptor beta chain was observed in a study of blood T cell repertoires in COVID-19. This clone was seen a handful of times. V was clipped by 1 base and J by 4 bases; unmatched bases: 0. Germline assignment: CDR1 SGHNT and CDR2 YENEEA. The CDR3 consists of 15 residues. TCRdb's copy holds only in-frame clones and misses some; the assay was immunoSEQ multiplex PCR. Of roughly 60,000 clones in the sample, 70% to 85% were seen once. This receptor was identified in a woman aged 60-75 years with acute or convalescent COVID-19. The V gene is TRBV11-3, the J gene TRBJ2-1, with 11 positions matching TRBD2. Material: peripheral blood. The CDR3 is CASSLGLAGYNEQFF. CDR3 nucleotide sequence: TGTGCCAGCAGCTTAGGACTAGCGGGGTACAATGAGCAGTTCTTC.